The text below deals with one T cell receptor (beta chain). Germline V gene data show CDR1 as MGHRA and CDR2 as YSYEKL. V lost 4 bases to trimming and J lost 4 bases; unmatched junction nucleotides: 8. This CDR3 spans 15 amino acids. This sample is part of a study of blood T cell repertoires in COVID-19. Study as a whole: Some COVID-19 samples were acute and others convalescent; all came from the United States, Italy and Spain.

How the authors handled the data: Reference gene primers were amplified, and this amplification served to estimate nucleated cell counts. Method: immunoSEQ multiplex PCR; TCRdb's copy keeps in-frame clones and lacks some. Clone size and V and J calls were adopted from that table, with D and trimming inferred from the DNA. The data hold approximately 69,000 clones, with about 90% observed a single time. The rearrangement uses TRBV4-1 and TRBJ1-1, with 8 bases matching TRBD1. This TCR was sampled from a human donor in a cohort sampled during active COVID-19. Sequenced: peripheral blood. The CDR3 DNA reads TGCGCCAGCAGCCGAGCGGACAGGGAAGTCACTGAAGCTTTCTTT. This translates into CASSRADREVTEAFF.